Listed below are T cell receptor beta chains from one sample, sequenced in a study of PD-1 blockade in classical Hodgkin lymphoma. Repertoires were generated with immunoSEQ multiplex PCR, while TCRdb's copy carries only in-frame clones and drops some. This table holds fewer than 45,000 clones, approximately 80% found once. This specimen consisted of peripheral blood mononuclear cells (PBMCs), obtained at baseline. These receptors all come from a human donor with classical Hodgkin lymphoma. Each CDR3 is given with its conserved first and last residue. A D gene is named only where the DNA matches it firmly. The size entry is marked missing in some rows and otherwise reads once, few, many or a size class.

v_gene,abundance,j_gene,d_gene,CDR3nt,CDR3aa
TRBV27,-,TRBJ2-7,-,TGTGCCAGCCCCCCGGGCGAGCAGTACTTC,CASPPGEQYF
TRBV18,-,TRBJ2-5,-,TGTGCCAGCTCACCCGTCACAGGGGAGACCCAGTACTTC,CASSPVTGETQYF
TRBV29-1,medium-sized,TRBJ2-5,-,TGCAGCGCTGAATGGGGAAAGGAGACCCAGTACTTC,CSAEWGKETQYF
TRBV27,-,TRBJ2-7,TRBD2,TGTGCCAGCAGCCGGACTAGCGGGGTCCCCTACGAGCAGTACTTC,CASSRTSGVPYEQYF
TRBV2,-,TRBJ1-2,-,TGTGCCAGCAGTAACAGCCCCCTAGGCTATGGCTACACCTTC,CASSNSPLGYGYTF
TRBV6-5,-,TRBJ2-3,-,TGTGCCAGCAGCATAGCAGCCACAGATACGCAGTATTTT,CASSIAATDTQYF
TRBV25-1,-,TRBJ1-3,-,TGTGCCAGCAGCCTTGCCGCTGGAAACACCATATATTTT,CASSLAAGNTIYF
TRBV11-3,-,TRBJ2-3,-,TGTGCCAGCGGCACACGGAAGAGTAGCACAGATACGCAGTATTTT,CASGTRKSSTDTQYF
TRBV7-9,-,TRBJ1-4,-,TGTGCCAGCAGCCGCCCCAGGGAAAAACTGTTTTTT,CASSRPREKLFF
TRBV7-2,-,TRBJ2-1,-,TGTGCCAGCAGCTTAATAGCAGGTGGCGCTGAGCAGTTCTTC,CASSLIAGGAEQFF
TRBV11-2,-,TRBJ2-1,-,TGTGCCAGCAGCTTAGCGTTAGGAGGGCGCTCCTACAATGAGCAGTTCTTC,CASSLALGGRSYNEQFF
TRBV11-3,few,TRBJ2-2,-,TGTGCCAGCAGCCCACGCGCGGACACCGGGGAGCTGTTTTTT,CASSPRADTGELFF
TRBV14,once,TRBJ2-2,-,TGTGCCAGCAGCCAAATCGGACCCTACACCGGGGAGCTGTTTTTT,CASSQIGPYTGELFF
TRBV13,-,TRBJ1-2,-,TGTGCCAGCAGCTTAGGCCTCCAGGGTGCCTATGGCTACACCTTC,CASSLGLQGAYGYTF
TRBV6-5,-,TRBJ2-1,-,TGTGCCAGCAGTTACTCGAGTCAGAATGAGCAGTTCTTC,CASSYSSQNEQFF
TRBV7-2,-,TRBJ2-4,TRBD2,TGTGCCAGCAGCTTAGGGCTAGCGGAAAACATTCAGTACTTC,CASSLGLAENIQYF
TRBV13,-,TRBJ2-5,-,TGTGCCAGCAGCTTGTTTGGAGTTGGGCGGTCGGAGACCCAGTACTTC,CASSLFGVGRSETQYF
TRBV11-2,-,TRBJ2-3,TRBD2,TGTGCCAGCAGCTTGCTAGCGGTTCTCACAGATACGCAGTATTTT,CASSLLAVLTDTQYF
TRBV5-4,once,TRBJ2-5,TRBD1,TGTGCCAGCAGCCAAGGGACAGGGACCGAGACCCAGTACTTC,CASSQGTGTETQYF
TRBV14,-,TRBJ1-1,-,TGTGCCAGCAGCTCCTCAGGAAACACTGAAGCTTTCTTT,CASSSSGNTEAFF
TRBV9,-,TRBJ2-7,TRBD2,TGTGCCAGCATCCCAAGGGGGGCTAGCGGGAGTAAATACGAGCAGTACTTC,CASIPRGASGSKYEQYF
TRBV27,-,TRBJ2-4,-,TGTGCCAGCAGTACTAGGCCAGGGGCCAAAAACATTCAGTACTTC,CASSTRPGAKNIQYF
TRBV28,-,TRBJ1-6,-,TGTGCCAGCACGGGATCCTATAATTCACCCCTCCACTTT,CASTGSYNSPLHF
TRBV7-8,-,TRBJ1-5,-,TGTGCCAGCAGCGATAGCCTATGGGGGCGGAGGTTGAGAAATCAGCCCCAGCATTTT,CASSDSLWGRRLRNQPQHF
TRBV7-9,-,TRBJ1-2,-,TGTGCCAGCAGCTTACGGCGAATAGGGGATGGCTACACCTTC,CASSLRRIGDGYTF
TRBV12-5,-,TRBJ2-3,TRBD2,TGTGCTAGTGGTCGCGATACTAGCGGGAGAACAGATACGCAGTATTTT,CASGRDTSGRTDTQYF
TRBV10-1,many,TRBJ2-7,TRBD2,TGCGCCAGCAACACAAGCGGGAGGACTTACGAGCAGTACTTC,CASNTSGRTYEQYF
TRBV15,-,TRBJ2-1,-,TGTGCCACCAGCAGAGGTCGGGACGCCTACAATGAGCAGTTCTTC,CATSRGRDAYNEQFF
TRBV4-1,-,TRBJ1-5,-,TGCGCCAGCAGCCAAAAAGGAGATAGCAATCAGCCCCAGCATTTT,CASSQKGDSNQPQHF
TRBV10-3,-,TRBJ2-7,-,TGTGCCATCAGTGAGTCCCGGGACGAGCAGTACTTC,CAISESRDEQYF
TRBV7-2,-,TRBJ1-2,-,TGTGCCAGCAGCCCTTACCTCGGTGGCTACACCTTC,CASSPYLGGYTF
TRBV18,many,TRBJ2-7,-,TGTGCCAGCTCACCGGATAGCCGAGACGGGATAACCCCGAACTACGAGCAGTACTTC,CASSPDSRDGITPNYEQYF
TRBV28,few,TRBJ1-1,-,TGTGCCAGCAGTCCGTTGGGGCCGGGGACTGAAGCTTTCTTT,CASSPLGPGTEAFF
TRBV5-1,-,TRBJ1-1,-,TGCGCCAGCAGCCCGCGGGGGGGGCTACCGGTGAACACTGAAGCTTTCTTT,CASSPRGGLPVNTEAFF
TRBV7-2,-,TRBJ2-2,-,TGTGCCAGCAGCTTAACATACACCGGGGAGCTGTTTTTT,CASSLTYTGELFF
TRBV14,once,TRBJ2-1,-,TGTGCCAGCAGCCAAAACGGGTACAATGAGCAGTTCTTC,CASSQNGYNEQFF
TRBV27,-,TRBJ2-5,-,TGTGCCAGCAGTTTAACCTGGACAGTCGGCCAAGAGACCCAGTACTTC,CASSLTWTVGQETQYF
TRBV28,-,TRBJ2-3,TRBD2,TGTGCCAGCAGTCGGCCGGGGACTAGAGTTTTAGATACGCAGTATTTT,CASSRPGTRVLDTQYF
TRBV27,-,TRBJ2-2,-,TGTGCCAGCAGTAGGTTTCGAGGGGAGCTGTTTTTT,CASSRFRGELFF
TRBV7-6,-,TRBJ1-4,-,TGTGCCAGCAGCTTAAATCCGGCCGCAACTAATGAAAAACTGTTTTTT,CASSLNPAATNEKLFF
TRBV2,once,TRBJ1-4,TRBD1,TGTGCCAGCACTGAGACAGGGGGCGCTGAAAAACTGTTTTTT,CASTETGGAEKLFF
TRBV9,-,TRBJ2-7,-,TGTGCCAGCAGCCCCCAGGGGGGCGTAACCTACGAGCAGTACTTC,CASSPQGGVTYEQYF
TRBV11-3,medium-sized,TRBJ1-1,TRBD1,TGTGCCAGCAGCTTAGATCTGACAGGGGCCACTGAAGCTTTCTTT,CASSLDLTGATEAFF
TRBV28,few,TRBJ2-2,TRBD2,TGTGCCAGCATCCCTTTGGGAGAGGGAGGGCGCGGGGAGCTGTTTTTT,CASIPLGEGGRGELFF
TRBV5-4,few,TRBJ2-7,-,TGTGCCAGCAGCGACCCCTGGGGTAACGAGCAGTACTTC,CASSDPWGNEQYF